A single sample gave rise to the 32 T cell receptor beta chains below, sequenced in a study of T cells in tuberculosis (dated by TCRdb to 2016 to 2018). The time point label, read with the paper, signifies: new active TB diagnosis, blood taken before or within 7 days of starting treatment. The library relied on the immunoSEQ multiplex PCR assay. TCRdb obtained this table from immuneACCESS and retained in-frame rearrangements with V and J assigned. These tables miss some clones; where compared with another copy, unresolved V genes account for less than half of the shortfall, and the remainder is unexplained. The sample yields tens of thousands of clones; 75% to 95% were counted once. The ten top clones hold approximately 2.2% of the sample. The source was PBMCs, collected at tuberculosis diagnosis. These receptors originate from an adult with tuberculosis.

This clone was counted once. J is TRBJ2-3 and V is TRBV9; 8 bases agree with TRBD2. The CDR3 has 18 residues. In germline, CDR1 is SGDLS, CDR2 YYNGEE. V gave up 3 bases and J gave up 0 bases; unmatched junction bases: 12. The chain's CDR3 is CASSAFASSGGSTDTQYF. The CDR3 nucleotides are TGTGCCAGCAGCGCGTTTGCGTCCAGCGGGGGAAGCACAGATACGCAGTATTTT.

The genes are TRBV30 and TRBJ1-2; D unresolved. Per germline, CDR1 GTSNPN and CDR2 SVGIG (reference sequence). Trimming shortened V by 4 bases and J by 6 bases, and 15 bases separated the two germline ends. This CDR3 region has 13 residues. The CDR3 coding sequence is TGTGCCTGGAACCACGGCCAGGCTCATGGCTACACCTTC. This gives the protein CAWNHGQAHGYTF. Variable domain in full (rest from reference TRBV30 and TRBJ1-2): SQTIHQWPATLVQPVGSPLSLECTVEGTSNPNLYWYRQAAGRGLQLLFYSVGIGQISSEVPQNLSASRPQDRQFILSSKKLLLSDSGFYLCAWNHGQAHGYTFGSGTRLTVV.

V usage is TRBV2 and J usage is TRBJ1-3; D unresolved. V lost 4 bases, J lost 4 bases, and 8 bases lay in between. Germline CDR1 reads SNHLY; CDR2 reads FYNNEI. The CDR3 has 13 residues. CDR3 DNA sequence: TGTGCCAGCAGTGGCGAGGAGGGAAACACCATATATTTT. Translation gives CASSGEEGNTIYF.

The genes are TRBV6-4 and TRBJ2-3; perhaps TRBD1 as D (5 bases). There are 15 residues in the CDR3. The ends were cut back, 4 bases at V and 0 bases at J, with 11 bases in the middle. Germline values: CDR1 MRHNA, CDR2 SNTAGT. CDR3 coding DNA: TGTGCCAGCAGTGCTGGGGCATCTAGCACAGATACGCAGTATTTT. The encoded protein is CASSAGASSTDTQYF.

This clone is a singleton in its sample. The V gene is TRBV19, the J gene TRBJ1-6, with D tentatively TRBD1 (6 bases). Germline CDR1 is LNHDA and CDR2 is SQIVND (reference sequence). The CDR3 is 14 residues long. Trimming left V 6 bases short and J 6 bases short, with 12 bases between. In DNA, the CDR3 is TGTGCCAGTAGCCTAGACAGGACTAATTCACCCCTCCACTTT. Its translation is CASSLDRTNSPLHF. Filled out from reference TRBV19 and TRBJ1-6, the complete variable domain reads DGGITQSPKYLFRKEGQNVTLSCEQNLNHDAMYWYRQDPGQGLRLIYYSQIVNDFQKGDIAEGYSVSREKKESFPLTVTSAQKNPTAFYLCASSLDRTNSPLHFGNGTRLTVT.

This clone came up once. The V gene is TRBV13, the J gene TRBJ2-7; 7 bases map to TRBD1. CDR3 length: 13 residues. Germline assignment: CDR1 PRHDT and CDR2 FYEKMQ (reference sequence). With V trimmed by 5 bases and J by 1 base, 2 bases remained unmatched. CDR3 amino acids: CASSPRGSYEQYV. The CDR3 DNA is TGTGCCAGCAGCCCCAGGGGGTCCTACGAGCAGTACGTC.

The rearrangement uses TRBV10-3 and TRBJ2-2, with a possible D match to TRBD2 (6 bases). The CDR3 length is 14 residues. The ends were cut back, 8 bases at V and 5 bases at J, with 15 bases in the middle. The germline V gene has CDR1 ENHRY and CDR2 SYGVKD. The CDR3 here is CAIGGTSKTGELFF. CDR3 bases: TGTGCCATCGGCGGGACCTCCAAAACCGGGGAGCTGTTTTTT.

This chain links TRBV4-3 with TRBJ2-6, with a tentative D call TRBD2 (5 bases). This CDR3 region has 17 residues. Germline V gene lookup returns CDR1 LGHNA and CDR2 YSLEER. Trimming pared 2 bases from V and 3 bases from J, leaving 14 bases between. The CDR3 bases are TGCGCCAGCAGCCAACGAGGAGCGGCGGGTGGGGCCAACGTCCTGACTTTC. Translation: CASSQRGAAGGANVLTF.

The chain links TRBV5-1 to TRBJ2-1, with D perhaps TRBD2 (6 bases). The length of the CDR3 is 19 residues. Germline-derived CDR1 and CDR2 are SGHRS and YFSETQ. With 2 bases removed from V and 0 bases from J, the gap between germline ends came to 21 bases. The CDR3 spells CASSFRFRLPGLSYNEQFF. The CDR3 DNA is TGCGCCAGCAGCTTCAGATTTAGGCTCCCGGGACTCTCCTACAATGAGCAGTTCTTC.

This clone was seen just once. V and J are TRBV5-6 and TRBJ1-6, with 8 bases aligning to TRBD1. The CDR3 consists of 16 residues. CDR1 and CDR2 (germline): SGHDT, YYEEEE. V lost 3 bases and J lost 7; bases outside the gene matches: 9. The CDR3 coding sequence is TGTGCCAGCAGCTCTCAGGGGGCCCGGGAAAATTCACCCCTCCACTTT. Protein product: CASSSQGARENSPLHF.

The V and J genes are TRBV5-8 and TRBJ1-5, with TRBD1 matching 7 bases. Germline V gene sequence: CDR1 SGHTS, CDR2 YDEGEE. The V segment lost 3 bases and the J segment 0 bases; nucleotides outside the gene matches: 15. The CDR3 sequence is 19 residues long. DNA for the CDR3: TGTGCCAGCAGCTGGCGGGACAGCACCTATTTTTATAGCAATCAGCCCCAGCATTTT. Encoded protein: CASSWRDSTYFYSNQPQHF. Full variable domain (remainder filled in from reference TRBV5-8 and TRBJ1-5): EAGVTQSPTHLIKTRGQQATLRCSPISGHTSVYWYQQALGLGLQFLLWYDEGEERNRGNFPPRFSGRQFPNYSSELNVNALELEDSALYLCASSWRDSTYFYSNQPQHFGDGTRLSIL.

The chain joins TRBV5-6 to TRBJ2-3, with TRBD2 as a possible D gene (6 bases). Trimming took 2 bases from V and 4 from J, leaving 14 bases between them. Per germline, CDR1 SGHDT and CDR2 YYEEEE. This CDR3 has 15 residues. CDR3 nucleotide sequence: TGTGCCAGCAGCTTTCTTAGCGGAAGGGCAGATACGCAGTATTTT. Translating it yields CASSFLSGRADTQYF.

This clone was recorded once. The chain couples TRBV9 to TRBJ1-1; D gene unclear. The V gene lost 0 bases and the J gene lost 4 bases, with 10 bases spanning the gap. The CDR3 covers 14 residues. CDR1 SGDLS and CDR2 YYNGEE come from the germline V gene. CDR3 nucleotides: TGTGCCAGCAGCGTAGCGGGGTACGGCACTGAAGCTTTCTTT. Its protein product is CASSVAGYGTEAFF.

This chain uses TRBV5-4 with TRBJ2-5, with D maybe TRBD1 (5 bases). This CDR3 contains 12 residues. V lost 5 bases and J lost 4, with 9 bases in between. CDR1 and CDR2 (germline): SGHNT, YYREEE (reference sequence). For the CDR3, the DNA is TGTGCCAGCAGTTTAAGGGGAGAGACCCAGTACTTC. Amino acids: CASSLRGETQYF.

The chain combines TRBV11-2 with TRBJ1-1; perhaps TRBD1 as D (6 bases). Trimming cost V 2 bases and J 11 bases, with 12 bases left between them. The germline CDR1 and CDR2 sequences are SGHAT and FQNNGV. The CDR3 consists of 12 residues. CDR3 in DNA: TGTGCCAGCAGCTTACGTGGACAGATGGCTTTCTTT. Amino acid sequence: CASSLRGQMAFF.

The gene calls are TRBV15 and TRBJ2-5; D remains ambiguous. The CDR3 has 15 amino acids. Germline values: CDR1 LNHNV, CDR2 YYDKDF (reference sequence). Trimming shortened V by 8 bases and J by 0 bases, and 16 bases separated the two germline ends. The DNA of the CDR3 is TGTGCCACCGGCGACGGAGCTGGATACCAAGAGACCCAGTACTTC. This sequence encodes CATGDGAGYQETQYF.

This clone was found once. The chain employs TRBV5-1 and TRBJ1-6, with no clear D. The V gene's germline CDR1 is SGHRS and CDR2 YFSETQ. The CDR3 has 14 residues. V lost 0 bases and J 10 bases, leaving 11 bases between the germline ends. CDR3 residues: CASSLAQNWSPLHF. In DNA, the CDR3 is TGCGCCAGCAGCTTGGCACAGAACTGGTCACCCCTCCACTTT.

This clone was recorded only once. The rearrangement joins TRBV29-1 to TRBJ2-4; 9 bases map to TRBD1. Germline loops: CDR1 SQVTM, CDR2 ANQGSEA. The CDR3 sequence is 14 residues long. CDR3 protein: CSASPGQGYNIQYF. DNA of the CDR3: TGCAGTGCAAGCCCGGGACAGGGTTATAACATTCAGTACTTC.

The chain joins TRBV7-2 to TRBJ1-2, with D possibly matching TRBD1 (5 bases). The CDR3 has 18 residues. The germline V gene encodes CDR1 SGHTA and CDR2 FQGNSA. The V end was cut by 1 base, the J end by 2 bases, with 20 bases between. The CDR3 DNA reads TGTGCCAGCAGCTTAGAGGAGGGAAATCTCAGGGTCAACTATGGCTACACCTTC. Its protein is CASSLEEGNLRVNYGYTF.

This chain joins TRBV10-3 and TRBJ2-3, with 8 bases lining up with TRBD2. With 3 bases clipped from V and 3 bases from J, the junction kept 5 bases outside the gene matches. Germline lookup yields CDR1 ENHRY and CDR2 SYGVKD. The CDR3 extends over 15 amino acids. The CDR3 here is CAISDFGGGTDTQYF. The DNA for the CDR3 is TGTGCCATCAGTGACTTCGGGGGGGGGACAGATACGCAGTATTTT.

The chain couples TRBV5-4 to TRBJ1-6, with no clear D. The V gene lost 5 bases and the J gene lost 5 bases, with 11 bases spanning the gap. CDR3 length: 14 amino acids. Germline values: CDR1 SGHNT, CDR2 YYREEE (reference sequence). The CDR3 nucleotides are TGTGCCAGCAGGCGCGAGACTAATAATTCACCCCTCCACTTT. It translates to CASRRETNNSPLHF. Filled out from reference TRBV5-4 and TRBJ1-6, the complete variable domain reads ETGVTQSPTHLIKTRGQQVTLRCSSQSGHNTVSWYQQALGQGPQFIFQYYREEENGRGNFPPRFSGLQFPNYSSELNVNALELDDSALYLCASRRETNNSPLHFGNGTRLTVT.

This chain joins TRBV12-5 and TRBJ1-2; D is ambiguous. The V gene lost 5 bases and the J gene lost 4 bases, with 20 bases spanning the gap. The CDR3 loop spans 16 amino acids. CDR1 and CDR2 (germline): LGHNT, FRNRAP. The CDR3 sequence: CASGTYPPGSGYGYTF. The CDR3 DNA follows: TGTGCTAGTGGTACTTACCCTCCAGGTAGCGGCTATGGCTACACCTTC.

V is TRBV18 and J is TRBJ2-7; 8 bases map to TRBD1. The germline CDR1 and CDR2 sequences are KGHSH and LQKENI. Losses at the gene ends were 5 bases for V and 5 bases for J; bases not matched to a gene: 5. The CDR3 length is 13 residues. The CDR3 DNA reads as TGTGCCAGCTCAGCTATACAGGGGGACGAGCAGTACGTC. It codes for CASSAIQGDEQYV.

The DNA of the CDR3 is TGTGCCAGTAGTATAGGGGACAGACAAGAGACCCAGTACTTC. Protein: CASSIGDRQETQYF. The rearrangement links TRBV19 to TRBJ2-5, with 7 bases matching TRBD1. V lost 1 base to trimming and J lost 2 bases; unmatched junction nucleotides: 1. The CDR3 extends over 14 amino acids. Germline V lookup: CDR1 LNHDA, CDR2 SQIVND (reference sequence).

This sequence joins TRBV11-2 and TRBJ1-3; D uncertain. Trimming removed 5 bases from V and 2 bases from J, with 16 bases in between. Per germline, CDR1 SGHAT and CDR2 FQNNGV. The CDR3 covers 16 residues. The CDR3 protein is CASSPQVRGAGNTIYF. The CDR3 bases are TGTGCCAGCAGCCCCCAGGTGCGGGGTGCTGGAAACACCATATATTTT.

CDR3 DNA sequence: TGTGCCAGTAGTATCCCCAGGGCTACTAATGAAAAACTGTTTTTT. This translates into CASSIPRATNEKLFF. The chain combines TRBV19 with TRBJ1-4; D might be TRBD1 (5 bases). The CDR3 has 15 residues. The germline V gene encodes CDR1 LNHDA and CDR2 SQIVND (reference sequence). The ends were cut back, 3 bases at V and 2 bases at J, with 10 bases in the middle.

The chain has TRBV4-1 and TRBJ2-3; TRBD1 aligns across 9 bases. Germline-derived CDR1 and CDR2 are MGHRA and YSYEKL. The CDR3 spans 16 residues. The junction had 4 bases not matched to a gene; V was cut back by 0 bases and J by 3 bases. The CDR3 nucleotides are TGCGCCAGCAGCCAAGATGGGACAGGGCGTACAGATACGCAGTATTTT. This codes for CASSQDGTGRTDTQYF.

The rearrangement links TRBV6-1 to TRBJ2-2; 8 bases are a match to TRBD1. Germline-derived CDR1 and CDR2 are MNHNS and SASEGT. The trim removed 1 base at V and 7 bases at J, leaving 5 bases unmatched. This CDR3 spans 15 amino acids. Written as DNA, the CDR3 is TGTGCCAGCAGTGAAGGTGGCAGGGGGCACGGGGAGCTGTTTTTT. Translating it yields CASSEGGRGHGELFF.

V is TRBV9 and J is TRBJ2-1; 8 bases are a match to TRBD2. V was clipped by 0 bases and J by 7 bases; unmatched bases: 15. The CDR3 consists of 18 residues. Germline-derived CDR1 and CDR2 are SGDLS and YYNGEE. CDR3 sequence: CASSVASSLAGQGNEQFF. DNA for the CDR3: TGTGCCAGCAGCGTAGCCTCTTCTCTAGCGGGCCAGGGGAATGAGCAGTTCTTC.

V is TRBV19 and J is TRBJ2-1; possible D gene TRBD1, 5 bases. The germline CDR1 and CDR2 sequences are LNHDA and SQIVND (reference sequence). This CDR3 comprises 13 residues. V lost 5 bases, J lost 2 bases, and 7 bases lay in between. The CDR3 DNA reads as TGTGCCAGTAGTCTGGACACCTACAATGAGCAGTTCTTC. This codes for CASSLDTYNEQFF.

The CDR3 spells CASCTGQGAEEQYF. CDR3 nucleotides: TGTGCCAGCTGCACGGGACAGGGGGCTGAAGAGCAGTACTTC. V gene TRBV6-1 combines with J gene TRBJ2-7, with 12 bases fitting TRBD1. J was trimmed by 7 bases and V by 8 bases; bases with no gene match: 9. The CDR3 sequence is 14 residues long. In germline, CDR1 is MNHNS, CDR2 SASEGT.

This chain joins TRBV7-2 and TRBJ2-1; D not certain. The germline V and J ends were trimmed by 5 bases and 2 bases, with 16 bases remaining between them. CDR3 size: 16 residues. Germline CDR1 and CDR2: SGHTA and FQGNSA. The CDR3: CASSIERVGTYNEQFF. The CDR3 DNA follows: TGTGCCAGCAGCATTGAGAGAGTTGGTACCTACAATGAGCAGTTCTTC.